The subject of this entry is one T cell receptor beta chain. Germline CDR1 SGHTA, CDR2 FQGNSA. Trimming removed 4 bases from V and 5 bases from J, with 11 bases in between. This CDR3 has 13 residues. Data came from immunoSEQ multiplex PCR; TCRdb stores just in-frame clones and leaves some out. The sample contains about 94,000 clones, over 85% of which appear only once. This record comes from a study of T cell changes during pregnancy in multiple sclerosis. This chain uses TRBV7-2 with TRBJ1-1; D gene unclear. This specimen consisted of peripheral blood, obtained after pregnancy. The clonotype was recovered from a female donor with multiple sclerosis, enrolled in a pregnancy study. The chain's CDR3 is CASSSRVWTEAFF. The CDR3 nucleotides are TGTGCCAGCAGCTCCCGGGTCTGGACTGAAGCTTTCTTT.